Reported below is one T cell receptor (beta chain). It has no known antigen specificity. No much larger clonotype is one base removed from it; base qualities were not supplied. The data stem from a study of control samples from healthy donors and cancer patients (dated by TCRdb to 2020 to 2022). Receptor amplification or capture employed the immunoSEQ multiplex PCR assay. TCRdb obtained this table from immuneACCESS and retained in-frame rearrangements with V and J assigned. These tables miss some clones; where compared with another copy, unresolved V genes account for less than half of the shortfall, and the remainder is unexplained. Within this sample are roughly 130,000 clones, with roughly 88% of them counted one time only. The top ten clones comprise roughly 3.2% of the sample. The V end loses 1 base and the J end loses 6 bases, and a stretch of 7 bases separates them. Its CDR3 holds 12 amino acids, cysteine through phenylalanine. CDR3 DNA is the only sequence kept; it has 36 bases, read in frame from the first base. The germline V gene encodes CDR1 SEHNR and CDR2 FQNEAQ (reference sequence).

Material for sequencing was blood. In this chain, TRBV7-9 is recombined with TRBJ2-7; TRBD2 is a weak D gene call, 5 bases matching. This sequence originates from a man in his fifties or sixties in good health. The CDR3 is CASSLGEREQYF. The nucleotide sequence is given as TGTGCCAGCAGCTTAGGGGAGCGCGAGCAGTACTTC. Beyond the CDR3, the reference TRBV7-9 and TRBJ2-7 genes provide the residues; the full variable domain reads: DTGVSQNPRHKITKRGQNVTFRCDPISEHNRLYWYRQTLGQGPEFLTYFQNEAQLEKSRLLSDRFSAERPKGSFSTLEIQRTEQGDSAMYLCASSLGEREQYFGPGTRLTVT.